The 29 T cell receptor beta chains below all came from one sample that was sequenced in a study of patients and donors after allogeneic stem cell transplantation. TCRdb used MiXCR to reprocess the RT-PCR reads, holding one entry per CDR3 protein. The repertoire holds some 880,000 distinct CDR3 sequences, under 20% seen once, with 5% to 6.5% in the top ten. The sequenced material came from blood, either unsorted or a sorted T cell fraction (not recorded which). The receptors shown here come from a human donor who was either an allogeneic HSCT recipient or a stem cell or donor lymphocyte infusion donor (not recorded which). It is not recorded whose cells these are; they may come from a transplant donor.

This chain connects TRBV15 to TRBJ2-3; 9 nucleotides match TRBD2. V was clipped by 1 base and J by 1 base; unmatched bases: 3. The CDR3 is made up of 16 amino acids. CDR1 is LNHNV, CDR2 YYDKDF, per germline (reference sequence). Here the CDR3 DNA reads TGTGCCACCAGCAGAGCACTAGCGGGCGGCACAGATACGCAGTATTTT. It encodes CATSRALAGGTDTQYF.

The chain combines TRBV5-1 with TRBJ1-1; 11 bases are shared with TRBD1. After removal of 4 bases from V and 11 bases from J, the junction contained 10 bases not matched to a gene. The CDR3 is 14 residues long. CDR1 and CDR2 from the germline V gene are SGHRS and YFSETQ. DNA for the CDR3: TGCGCCAGCAGCGCTCGGACAGGGGGCGACTTTGCTTTCTTT. This codes for CASSARTGGDFAFF.

This clonotype has just a few counts. The chain couples TRBV29-1 to TRBJ2-7; TRBD2 might be the D (5 bases). Germline CDR1 and CDR2: SQVTM and ANQGSEA. The CDR3 covers 13 residues. Trimming shortened V by 4 bases and J by 2 bases, and 12 bases separated the two germline ends. Written as DNA, the CDR3 is TGCAGCGTTGCTTCGAGGGCCCCCTACGAGCAGTACTTC. Protein product: CSVASRAPYEQYF.

This clonotype was recorded many times. This chain links TRBV10-3 with TRBJ2-7; D uncertain. Germline CDR1 ENHRY, CDR2 SYGVKD. This CDR3 has 15 amino acids. The ends were cut back, 3 bases at V and 2 bases at J, with 14 bases in the middle. CDR3 sequence (DNA): TGTGCCATCAGTGATCACAGACAACTCACCTACGAGCAGTACTTC. Translation: CAISDHRQLTYEQYF.

J is TRBJ1-2 and V is TRBV2; 8 nucleotides agree with TRBD1. The CDR3 has 15 amino acids. Germline V CDR1 and CDR2: SNHLY, FYNNEI. The V gene end was trimmed by 5 bases and the J gene end by 2 bases; junction bases not matched to a gene: 7. CDR3 loop: CASSMDRALNYGYTF. Here the CDR3 DNA reads TGTGCCAGCAGTATGGACAGGGCCCTAAACTATGGCTACACCTTC.

The chain has TRBV7-2 and TRBJ1-2, with D unclear. CDR1 is SGHTA, CDR2 FQGNSA, per germline. The CDR3 runs 13 residues. V lost 5 bases and J lost 8, with 15 bases in between. The CDR3 DNA reads TGTGCCAGCAGCCTACGGAGTACTGGAGGCTACACCTTC. The encoded protein is CASSLRSTGGYTF.

There are a few counts of this clonotype. The rearrangement joins TRBV12-3 or TRBV12-4 to TRBJ1-3; TRBD1 matches 7 bases. Germline trimming cut 1 base from V and 1 base from J; bases unmatched to any gene: 10. This CDR3 has 18 amino acids. The CDR3 spells CASSLGARGPRSGNTIYF. The CDR3, as DNA: TGTGCCAGCAGTTTAGGAGCTAGGGGGCCGAGATCTGGAAACACCATATATTTT.

The chain has TRBV7-9 and TRBJ2-7; the D call may be TRBD1 or TRBD2 (5 bases each). The CDR3 sequence is 16 residues long. Germline assignment: CDR1 SEHNR and CDR2 FQNEAQ (reference sequence). V was shortened by 1 base and J by 2 bases, with 15 bases between the two germline ends. DNA for the CDR3: TGTGCCAGCAGCTTAGATCCTGTGGTGGGACCCTACGAGCAGTACTTC. The encoded protein is CASSLDPVVGPYEQYF. Variable domain in full (rest from reference TRBV7-9 and TRBJ2-7): DTGVSQNPRHKITKRGQNVTFRCDPISEHNRLYWYRQTLGQGPEFLTYFQNEAQLEKSRLLSDRFSAERPKGSFSTLEIQRTEQGDSAMYLCASSLDPVVGPYEQYFGPGTRLTVT.

The chain combines TRBV20-1 with TRBJ2-1, with 8 positions matching TRBD1. Germline V lookup: CDR1 DFQATT, CDR2 SNEGSKA (reference sequence). This CDR3 spans 16 amino acids. Germline trimming cut 1 base from V and 2 bases from J; bases unmatched to any gene: 7. The CDR3 sequence: CSARVDRVIPYNEQFF. The CDR3 coding sequence is TGCAGTGCTAGAGTGGACAGGGTTATCCCCTACAATGAGCAGTTCTTC.

The gene calls are TRBV4-3 and TRBJ2-2, with no clear D. The germline V gene has CDR1 LGHNA and CDR2 YSLEER. This CDR3 region has 15 residues. Between the trimmed V and J ends, which lost 4 bases and 0 bases, there was a span of 9 bases. CDR3 sequence reads: CASSLDNTNTGELFF. In nucleotides, the CDR3 is TGCGCCAGCAGCCTCGATAATACGAACACCGGGGAGCTGTTTTTT.

The rearrangement links TRBV6-1 to TRBJ1-4, with D uncertain. V was cut by 5 bases and J by 2 bases, with 9 bases left in between. The CDR3 loop spans 14 amino acids. CDR1 MNHNS and CDR2 SASEGT come from the germline V gene. The DNA of the CDR3 is TGTGCCAGCAGTCCGACGGTCACTAATGAAAAACTGTTTTTT. Amino acids: CASSPTVTNEKLFF.

The V call is TRBV29-1, the J call TRBJ2-3; 7 nucleotides line up with TRBD2. V gave up 7 bases and J gave up 2 bases; unmatched junction bases: 6. The germline V gene encodes CDR1 SQVTM and CDR2 ANQGSEA. The CDR3 has 13 amino acids. CDR3 bases: TGCAGCGGAACTAGCGCTCACACAGATACGCAGTATTTT. Protein sequence: CSGTSAHTDTQYF.

In its sample, this clonotype was seen many times. The chain carries TRBV20-1 and TRBJ1-6, with TRBD1 matching 7 bases. V shed 3 bases and J 7 bases; nucleotides not matched to a gene: 12. The length of the CDR3 is 16 residues. Germline CDR1 DFQATT, CDR2 SNEGSKA (reference sequence). The CDR3 DNA reads TGCAGTGCTAGCAAAACGGACAGGCCTTCGAATTCACCCCTCCACTTT. Translating gives CSASKTDRPSNSPLHF.

V is TRBV29-1 and J is TRBJ2-1, with 7 bases aligning to TRBD2. Looked up from germline, CDR1 is SQVTM and CDR2 is ANQGSEA. V lost 7 bases, J lost 7 bases, and 16 bases stayed unmatched. This CDR3 comprises 15 residues. The CDR3, as DNA: TGCAGCGCAATATCACCGGGACTAAGTGGGAATGAGCAGTTCTTC. Translating gives CSAISPGLSGNEQFF.

This clonotype occurred many times. This chain links TRBV12-3 or TRBV12-4 with TRBJ1-5; D gene ambiguous. The CDR3 is 13 residues long. V lost 5 bases and J lost 4, with 9 bases in between. The CDR3 reads CASSPRTNQPQHF. The CDR3 DNA is TGTGCCAGCAGTCCAAGAACTAATCAGCCCCAGCATTTT.

This clonotype was detected only a few times. The gene calls are TRBV5-1 and TRBJ2-5; TRBD2 matches 7 bases. CDR1 is SGHRS and CDR2 is YFSETQ in the germline V gene. The trim removed 3 bases at V and 4 bases at J, leaving 3 bases unmatched. CDR3 length equals 13 residues. The CDR3 region has the DNA TGCGCCAGCAGCTCAGGACTAGTAGAGACCCAGTACTTC. This codes for CASSSGLVETQYF.

This sequence joins TRBV3-1 and TRBJ1-1; no reliable D call. The CDR3 runs to 15 residues. V gave up 7 bases and J gave up 0 bases, with 15 bases separating them. Germline V gene data show CDR1 as LGHDT and CDR2 as YNNKEL (reference sequence). The CDR3 protein is CASNSIDGLNTEAFF. The CDR3 nucleotides read TGTGCCAGCAACTCCATCGACGGCTTGAACACTGAAGCTTTCTTT.

This rearrangement joins TRBV5-6 to TRBJ2-2; the match to TRBD1 covers 11 bases. In germline, CDR1 is SGHDT, CDR2 YYEEEE. The CDR3 is 15 amino acids. The junction had 6 bases not matched to a gene; V was cut back by 4 bases and J by 7 bases. The CDR3 loop is CASSPDRGRGGELFF. CDR3 DNA sequence: TGTGCCAGCAGCCCGGACAGGGGGCGCGGCGGGGAGCTGTTTTTT.

This chain links TRBV5-1 with TRBJ2-3; D unresolved. Germline V lookup: CDR1 SGHRS, CDR2 YFSETQ. Trimming removed 3 bases from V and 3 bases from J, with 11 bases in between. The CDR3 loop spans 14 amino acids. DNA of the CDR3: TGCGCCAGCAGCTCCCTCTCCCTGACAGATACGCAGTATTTT. This encodes CASSSLSLTDTQYF.

J is TRBJ2-7 and V is TRBV6-1; 11 bases are a match to TRBD2. This CDR3 spans 14 amino acids. J lost 5 bases, V lost 7 bases, and 7 bases had no gene match. CDR1 MNHNS and CDR2 SASEGT come from the germline V gene. CDR3 nucleotide sequence: TGTGCCAGCACCGCACTAGCGGGAGTCCACGAGCAGTACTTC. Its protein is CASTALAGVHEQYF.

The J gene is TRBJ1-3, the V gene TRBV21-1; the table's TRBD1 call for D was not verified on the DNA. TRBV21-1 is a recognized pseudogene. The CDR3 contains 15 residues. This CDR3 reads CASIVQGEPGNTIYF. As DNA, the CDR3 is TGTGCCAGCATCGTACAGGGGGAACCTGGAAACACCATATATTTT.

The chain carries TRBV10-3 and TRBJ2-7; the match to TRBD2 covers 8 bases. Germline CDR1 reads ENHRY; CDR2 reads SYGVKD. The V gene end was trimmed by 4 bases and the J gene end by 5 bases; junction bases not matched to a gene: 10. CDR3 size: 15 residues. DNA of the CDR3: TGTGCCATCAGTGTGGTCATCGGACTAGCCCACGAGCAGTACTTC. Encoded protein: CAISVVIGLAHEQYF.

This clonotype showed up just a few times. The chain is built from TRBV29-1 and TRBJ1-1, with a tentative D call TRBD1 (5 bases). This CDR3 spans 12 amino acids. Germline V gives CDR1 SQVTM, CDR2 ANQGSEA. Trimming took off 3 bases at V and 2 bases at J, with 7 bases between the two ends. CDR3: CSVEGVNTEAFF. The CDR3 region has the DNA TGCAGCGTTGAGGGGGTAAACACTGAAGCTTTCTTT.

At least ten counts were recorded for this clonotype. This chain joins TRBV12-3 or TRBV12-4 and TRBJ1-6; D is uncertain. Between the trimmed V and J ends, which lost 1 base and 9 bases, there was a span of 7 bases. This CDR3 contains 13 residues. The CDR3 loop reads CASSLGSASPLHF. The CDR3 DNA reads as TGTGCCAGCAGTTTAGGTTCGGCTTCACCCCTCCACTTT.

J is TRBJ2-7 and V is TRBV5-5, with D possibly TRBD1 on 6 matching bases. CDR1 is SGHKS and CDR2 is YYEKEE in the germline V gene (reference sequence). The CDR3 loop spans 13 amino acids. Trimming took off 4 bases at V and 3 bases at J, with 11 bases between the two ends. The CDR3 region has the DNA TGTGCCAGCAGCACACAGGGTATCTACGAGCAGTACTTC. Its translation: CASSTQGIYEQYF. The full variable domain, completed using reference TRBV5-5 and TRBJ2-7, is DAGVTQSPTHLIKTRGQQVTLRCSPISGHKSVSWYQQVLGQGPQFIFQYYEKEERGRGNFPDRFSARQFPNYSSELNVNALLLGDSALYLCASSTQGIYEQYFGPGTRLTVT.

CDR3 region: CASSLTTGGSNEQFF. CDR3 bases: TGTGCCAGCAGTTTGACCACAGGGGGTAGTAATGAGCAGTTCTTC. J is TRBJ2-1 and V is TRBV27; TRBD1 matches 8 bases. Trimming removed 3 bases from V and 7 bases from J; junction bases left unmatched: 8. The CDR3 spans 15 residues. Germline V gene lookup returns CDR1 MNHEY and CDR2 SMNVEV (reference sequence).

The chain links TRBV6-5 to TRBJ2-7, with D possibly being TRBD1 (5 bases). The CDR3 extends over 12 amino acids. Germline CDR1 is MNHEY and CDR2 is SVGAGI. V was clipped by 7 bases and J by 5 bases, with 12 bases between them. CDR3 in DNA: TGTGCCAGCACGGGCAGGGCAAACGAGCAGTACTTC. Translated: CASTGRANEQYF.

This clonotype was seen a handful of times. The V and J genes are TRBV12-3 or TRBV12-4 and TRBJ1-4, with D possibly being TRBD1 (5 bases). Deletions cut 6 bases from V and 8 bases from J, with 16 bases between. The CDR3 length is 14 residues. The CDR3 nucleotides are TGTGCCAGCAGCCTCATGGGGGTGGGGGAAAAACTGTTTTTT. As protein: CASSLMGVGEKLFF.

The chain's CDR3 is CASKVGREAFF. The DNA of the CDR3 is TGTGCCAGCAAGGTCGGCCGGGAGGCTTTCTTT. V and J are TRBV2 and TRBJ1-1; D not resolved. The V end was cut by 7 bases, the J end by 11 bases, with 14 bases between. The germline V gene has CDR1 SNHLY and CDR2 FYNNEI. The CDR3 runs to 11 residues.